Described below is a single TCR beta chain sequence and its context. One entry per CDR3 protein, called by TCRdb with MiXCR from the 5' RACE reads. The table records tens of thousands of distinct CDR3 sequences, under 20% of them present only once. With 2 bases removed from V and 6 bases from J, the gap between germline ends came to 17 bases. The CDR3 is made up of 16 amino acids. Per germline, CDR1 MNHEY and CDR2 SVGEGT. This clonotype was obtained from a female donor with breast cancer. This chain connects TRBV6-2 or TRBV6-3 to TRBJ2-4; the D call may be TRBD1 or TRBD2 (5 bases each). The source material was naive CD4+ T cells sorted from a lymph node. The subset is: naive CD4+ T cells, CD4+CD45RA+CD25-. DNA of the CDR3: TGTGCCAGCAGTTACGGTCGGACTGGGGACGGAAACATTCAGTACTTC. This sequence encodes CASSYGRTGDGNIQYF.